This record looks at one T cell receptor beta chain sequence and its context. Its specificity is unknown. The data derive from a study of CD8+ T cells in alopecia areata. Study-level results: Tofacitinib did not eliminate many expanded lesional clones from scalp or blood. Only a single nonresponder existed, so baseline CD8+ expansion links stay unclear. Mouse data revealed clearer TCR sharing than patient data did, a gap possibly tied to HLA.

Sequencing used cDNA as its template, made by extracting RNA and reverse transcribing it. Clones were read by immunoSEQ multiplex PCR, and TCRdb kept only the in-frame ones, dropping some. Here the sample spans 150,000 to 200,000 clones, about 60% being singletons. The germline V gene has CDR1 GTSNPN and CDR2 SVGIG (reference sequence). V lost 4 bases and J lost 6, with 19 bases in between. The CDR3 covers 14 residues. Treatment specified: oral pan-JAK inhibitor, 5-10 mg twice daily. Researchers took lesional scalp punch biopsies and peripheral blood from people who were alopecia areata patients. The sequence was obtained from a human donor with alopecia areata. Specimen: CD4+ T cells sorted from blood, collected at week 24, from a patient treated with tofacitinib. The chain links TRBV30 to TRBJ2-7; D is possibly TRBD1 (6 bases). The CDR3 loop is CAWMRGNLAIEQYF. DNA for the CDR3: TGTGCCTGGATGAGGGGGAACCTGGCTATCGAGCAGTACTTC.